The rows below give T cell receptor beta chains drawn from one sample of a study of blood T cell repertoires in COVID-19. Clones were sequenced by immunoSEQ multiplex PCR, and TCRdb holds only the in-frame ones, with some missing. This table holds some 190,000 clones, approximately 80% found once. The sample was PBMCs or T cells enriched from blood (not recorded which). These receptors were taken from a man between 25 and 39 years old with acute COVID-19. The CDR3 runs from the conserved cysteine through the conserved F or W. D genes are given only for firm matches. The listing skips clone size in some rows; elsewhere it reads once, few, many or a size class.

>TRBJ1-2|.|.|TRBV3-1/TRBV3-2
TGTGCCAGCAGCTTTTACCCCGGGCAGGGGTGGGGCTACACCTTC
CASSFYPGQGWGYTF
>TRBJ1-4|TRBD1|.|TRBV19
TGTGCCAGTAGTCCGCCCTTGTACAGGGGCTCTAATGAAAAACTGTTTTTT
CASSPPLYRGSNEKLFF
>TRBJ2-1|TRBD1|.|TRBV7-3
TGTGCCAGCAGCTCTAGGGACAGCTCCTACAATGAGCAGTTCTTC
CASSSRDSSYNEQFF
>TRBJ2-7|.|.|TRBV27
TGTGCCAGCAGTTTAAGTTCGGGGTACGAGCAGTACTTC
CASSLSSGYEQYF
>TRBJ2-1|TRBD2|once|TRBV3-1/TRBV3-2
TGTGCCAGCAGCCAAGTACCCCCCGCCGTTACGAGCGGGGGGGACAATGAGCAGTTCTTC
CASSQVPPAVTSGGDNEQFF
>TRBJ2-3|.|.|TRBV12-3/TRBV12-4
TGTGCCAGCAGTTCCCTAGTCCCAGATACGCAGTATTTT
CASSSLVPDTQYF
>TRBJ2-5|.|.|TRBV30
TGTGCCTGGAGGGGACTGGGGAGGGAGACCCAGTACTTC
CAWRGLGRETQYF
>TRBJ2-5|TRBD2|many|TRBV7-3
TGTGCCAGCAGCCGGGGGGAGGTAGAGACCCAGTACTTC
CASSRGEVETQYF
>TRBJ1-2|.|.|TRBV6-5
TGTGCCAGCAGTTACCGGACATACTATGGCTACACCTTC
CASSYRTYYGYTF
>TRBJ2-1|TRBD2|.|TRBV14
TGTGCCAGCAGCCAAGCCGGGGGGGCAGGGAATGAGCAGTTCTTC
CASSQAGGAGNEQFF
>TRBJ1-2|.|few|TRBV5-6
TGTGCCAGCAGCTTGGACGTTCAGAGGTATGGCTACACCTTC
CASSLDVQRYGYTF
>TRBJ2-7|TRBD2|.|TRBV9
TGTGCCAGCAGCGGATCGACTAGCGCGAACTACGAGCAGTACTTC
CASSGSTSANYEQYF
>TRBJ1-2|.|.|TRBV2
TGTGCCAGCAGTGAAGCACAAGGAGCGGTGGGGGGCTACACCTTC
CASSEAQGAVGGYTF
>TRBJ1-2|TRBD1|.|TRBV10-3
TGTGCCATCAGAGAGGGGACAGGGGCAAACTATGGCTACACCTTC
CAIREGTGANYGYTF
>TRBJ1-5|.|.|TRBV6-5
TGTGCCTCAGCGGGGGGAACTCAGCCCCAGCATTTT
CASAGGTQPQHF
>TRBJ2-5|TRBD2|.|TRBV3-1/TRBV3-2
TGTGCCAGCAGCCAGGAAGCGGGGGGGAAAGAGACCCAGTACTTC
CASSQEAGGKETQYF
>TRBJ1-3|.|.|TRBV5-1
TGCGCCCGCAGCCCGGGGGGGGCCTCTGGAAACACCATATATTTT
CARSPGGASGNTIYF
>TRBJ2-7|TRBD1|.|TRBV10-3
TGTGCCATCAGTGACCTGGACAGGGTAGGAAACGAGCAGTACTTC
CAISDLDRVGNEQYF
>TRBJ1-5|.|few|TRBV3-1/TRBV3-2
TGTGCCAGCAGCCTACAGGTGGGCCCCAATCAGCCCCAGCATTTT
CASSLQVGPNQPQHF
>TRBJ2-5|.|.|TRBV10-3
TGTGCCACTGCTCAGGGAACGGGAGAGACCCAGTACTTC
CATAQGTGETQYF
>TRBJ2-2|TRBD1|once|TRBV5-1
TGCGCCAGCAGCTCGACCGGGACAGGGTTCGGGGAGCTGTTTTTT
CASSSTGTGFGELFF
>TRBJ2-7|.|.|TRBV5-6
TGTGCCAGCAGATTGGGAGACTACGAGCAGTACTTC
CASRLGDYEQYF
>TRBJ1-2|TRBD1|once|TRBV27
TGTGCCAGCAGCTTCGACAGGGACTATGGCTACACCTTC
CASSFDRDYGYTF
>TRBJ1-4|TRBD1|.|TRBV28
TGTGCCAGCAGCAGACAGGGCGGGGAAAAACTGTTTTTT
CASSRQGGEKLFF
>TRBJ2-1|.|once|TRBV5-6
TGTGCCAGCAGCTTGGCATCGGCAGCCAGGGTCAATGAGCAGTTCTTC
CASSLASAARVNEQFF
>TRBJ1-1|TRBD1|few|TRBV19
TGTGCCAGTAGTGGGACAGGGGGTCGGACTGAAGCTTTCTTT
CASSGTGGRTEAFF
>TRBJ1-4|TRBD1|.|TRBV10-1
TGCGCCAGCAGTGTGGAACTTGACAGGGGGGTAGTGGTAAAACTGTTTTTT
CASSVELDRGVVVKLFF
>TRBJ1-5|.|.|TRBV24-1
TGTGCCACCAGTGAGGGTCGGGAATGGCCCCAGCATTTT
CATSEGREWPQHF
>TRBJ1-6|.|.|TRBV12-3/TRBV12-4
TGTGCCAGCGGCCCTGCGGGGATTCGGCCCCTCCACTTT
CASGPAGIRPLHF
>TRBJ1-3|.|.|TRBV6-5
TGTGCCAGCAGTTACCGGGTAGGGGGCACCATATATTTT
CASSYRVGGTIYF
>TRBJ1-1|.|.|TRBV11-2
TGTGCCAGCAGCTTAGGGCTGACAGAGGATTTT
CASSLGLTEDF
>TRBJ2-7|.|.|TRBV6-5
TGTGCCAGCAGTTACTCCCTAACTACCTACGAGCAGTACTTC
CASSYSLTTYEQYF
>TRBJ1-2|.|.|TRBV2
TGTGCCAGCAGTGGTCGTGGCTACACCTTC
CASSGRGYTF
>TRBJ2-7|TRBD1|.|TRBV6-1
TGTGCCAGCAGTGACAACTCCGGGACAGGGGGTCATGAGCAGTACTTC
CASSDNSGTGGHEQYF
>TRBJ2-2|.|.|TRBV11-2
TGTGCCAGCAGTAGCTCTGACAGGAGTAACACCGGGGAGCTGTTTTTT
CASSSSDRSNTGELFF
>TRBJ1-3|TRBD1|.|TRBV5-1
TGCGCCAGCAGCTTGGAATCGGGACAGAGGGGAAACACCATATATTTT
CASSLESGQRGNTIYF
>TRBJ1-6|.|.|TRBV9
TGTGCCAGCAGCGTAGAAATTTGGACAGATTCTAATTCACCCCTCCACTTT
CASSVEIWTDSNSPLHF
>TRBJ1-6|TRBD1|once|TRBV7-6
TGTGCCAGCAGCTTAGCGTACAGGGGGCGGAATTCACCCCTCCACTTT
CASSLAYRGRNSPLHF
>TRBJ2-3|.|.|TRBV5-1
TGCGCCAGCCCCGCCACCGGCGGAACTAGCACAGATACGCAGTATTTT
CASPATGGTSTDTQYF
>TRBJ1-6|.|.|TRBV25-1
TGTGCCAGCAGTCGGCAGGGAGGTTCACCCCTCCACTTT
CASSRQGGSPLHF
>TRBJ1-2|TRBD1|.|TRBV14
TGTGCCAGCAGCCACTCCACGAATAGGGGGCTGAGGGGCTACACCTTC
CASSHSTNRGLRGYTF
>TRBJ1-2|.|.|TRBV12-3/TRBV12-4
TGTGCCAGCAGCAGGGGAGACTTTTCCGGCTACACCTTC
CASSRGDFSGYTF
>TRBJ2-7|TRBD2|once|TRBV11-2
TGTGCCAGCAGCTCTGGGGGGGGTTACGAGCAGTACTTC
CASSSGGGYEQYF
>TRBJ1-2|.|.|TRBV9
TGTGCCAGCAGCCAAGCATGGGGCTACACCTTC
CASSQAWGYTF
>TRBJ1-1|.|.|TRBV5-5
TGTGCCAGCAAATCGGGGAGGGACACTGAAGCTTTCTTT
CASKSGRDTEAFF
>TRBJ2-3|TRBD1|.|TRBV25-1
TGTGCCAGCAGTGTTTTAGCCGGGACAGGGACAGATACGCAGTATTTT
CASSVLAGTGTDTQYF
>TRBJ1-4|TRBD1|.|TRBV14
TGTGCCAGCAGCCAAGTGTGGACAGGGGGGTTGTTTTTT
CASSQVWTGGLFF
>TRBJ1-3|.|.|TRBV5-6
TGTGCCAGCACCCAGGCGGGGGCGGGCGGAAACACCATATATTTT
CASTQAGAGGNTIYF
>TRBJ2-7|.|once|TRBV18
TGTGCCAGCTCACCACCCCCGGGGGTCAACGAGCAGTACTTC
CASSPPPGVNEQYF
>TRBJ1-4|.|once|TRBV3-1/TRBV3-2
TGTGCCAGCAGCGCATCGGGAGCCGAAAAACTGTTTTTT
CASSASGAEKLFF